This paragraph reports one T cell receptor (beta chain). What it recognizes is unknown. The data derive from a study of PD-1 blockade in mismatch repair-deficient tumors. Study context: Patients had some twelve mismatch repair-deficient cancer types, all previously treated and progressing. Notes on the study in general: Tumor-resident clones, often absent from pretreatment blood, expanded after pembrolizumab and then contracted.

The time point here: roughly 10-day in vitro stimulation with candidate neoantigen peptide 2. A roughly 11-day in vitro culture was run per each of roughly seven reactive peptides. An identically run culture lacking peptide was the fold-change baseline. Repertoires were generated with immunoSEQ multiplex PCR, while TCRdb's copy carries only in-frame clones and drops some. This sample has about 9,800 clones, with about 86% found just once. The V gene's germline CDR1 is SGHRS and CDR2 YFSETQ. The V and J ends lost 4 bases and 4 bases, in that order; junction bases with no gene match: 14. This CDR3 contains 17 residues.

The specimen comprised cells cultured in vitro, sampled from a patient treated with pembrolizumab. The chain carries TRBV5-1 and TRBJ2-7; 10 positions agree with TRBD2. The receptor's source is an adult with mismatch repair-deficient cancer. As DNA, the CDR3 is TGCGCCAGCAGCCCTGGGACAGCCGGGACTAGCGTTTACGAGCAGTACTTC. Its protein is CASSPGTAGTSVYEQYF. The whole variable domain, remainder taken from reference TRBV5-1 and TRBJ2-7, is KAGVTQTPRYLIKTRGQQVTLSCSPISGHRSVSWYQQTPGQGLQFLFEYFSETQRNKGNFPGRFSGRQFSNSRSEMNVSTLELGDSALYLCASSPGTAGTSVYEQYFGPGTRLTVT.